The entry below gives a single T cell receptor (beta chain) sequence along with its context. What it binds is not known. One base away lies a much larger clone, so this may be a sequencing read error. This CDR3 fails to terminate in the conserved phenylalanine or tryptophan, so it likely reflects a read error. This entry belongs to a study of tumor-infiltrating lymphocytes in primary liver carcinoma. A primer in the constant region served to generate TCR beta cDNA from 500 to 600 ng of total RNA. Libraries for TCR beta were built through three nested multiplex PCR rounds, which together made up a slightly modified ARM-PCR procedure. The first two PCR rounds, around 10 cycles each, used TRBV1-TRBV30 forward primers and a C-beta reverse primer. TCRdb processed the multiplex PCR reads anew with MiXCR; each CDR3 protein has one entry. This sample yields more than 100,000 distinct CDR3 sequences, of which 55% to 65% are seen a single time; about a tenth belongs to the top ten.

The CDR3 contains 14 residues. The ends were cut back, 3 bases at V and 5 bases at J, with 10 bases in the middle. Unsorted bulk tissue, about 19-32 mg of it, served as the source for co-extraction of RNA and DNA. The study, taken as a whole, reports: Lesser overlap characterized tumor-adjacent and tumor-blood pairs relative to tumor region pairs. Blood had a significantly lower top-250-clone fraction than tumors did (p = 0.039).

The chain uses TRBV12-3 or TRBV12-4 and TRBJ2-2, with D unresolved. The receptor was isolated from a woman aged 55-70 years with primary liver carcinoma and hepatitis B virus infection. Sequencing input: liver tumor tissue from sampling region 1. Subset noted: tumor region T1, superior pole. The CDR3 here is CASSLKGSTGELFY. CDR3 DNA: TGTGCCAGCAGTTTGAAAGGGTCAACCGGGGAGCTGTTTTAT.